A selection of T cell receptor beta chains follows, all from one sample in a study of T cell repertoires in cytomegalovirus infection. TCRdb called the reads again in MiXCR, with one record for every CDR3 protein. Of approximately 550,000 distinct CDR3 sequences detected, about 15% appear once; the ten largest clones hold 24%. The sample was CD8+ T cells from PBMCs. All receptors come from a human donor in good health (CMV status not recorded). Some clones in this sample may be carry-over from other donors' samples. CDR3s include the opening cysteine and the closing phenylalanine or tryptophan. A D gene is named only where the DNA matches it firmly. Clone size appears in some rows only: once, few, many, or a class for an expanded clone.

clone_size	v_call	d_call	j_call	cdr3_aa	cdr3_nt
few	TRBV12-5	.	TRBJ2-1	CASQQGSYNEQFF	TGTGCTAGCCAACAGGGATCCTACAATGAGCAGTTCTTC
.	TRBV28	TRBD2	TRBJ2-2	CASSSRTSAFLDNTGELFF	TGTGCCAGCAGTTCCAGGACTAGCGCCTTCCTTGATAACACCGGGGAGCTGTTTTTT
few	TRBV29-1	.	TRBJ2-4	CSVEVRALAKNIQYF	TGCAGCGTTGAAGTACGGGCCTTAGCCAAAAACATTCAGTACTTC
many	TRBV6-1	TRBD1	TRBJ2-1	CASSKNRGRNNEQFF	TGTGCCAGCAGTAAAAACAGGGGGCGGAACAATGAGCAGTTCTTC
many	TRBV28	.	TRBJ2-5	CASSFPGTHWTQYF	TGTGCCAGCAGTTTCCCCGGGACCCACTGGACCCAGTACTTC
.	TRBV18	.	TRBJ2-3	CASSPPRQTFGDTQYF	TGTGCCAGCTCACCACCTCGACAGACCTTCGGGGATACGCAGTATTTT
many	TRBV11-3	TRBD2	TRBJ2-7	CASSSLAGEGDEQYF	TGTGCCAGCAGCTCACTAGCGGGAGAGGGCGACGAGCAGTACTTC
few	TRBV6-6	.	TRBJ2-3	CASSYSRGGRPTDTQYF	TGTGCCAGCAGTTACTCGAGGGGGGGTCGCCCTACAGATACGCAGTATTTT
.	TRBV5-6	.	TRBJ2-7	CASSSEYFSYEQYF	TGTGCCAGCAGCTCCGAATATTTCTCCTACGAGCAGTACTTC
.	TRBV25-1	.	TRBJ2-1	CASSEGSDEQFF	TGTGCCAGCAGTGAAGGGTCAGATGAGCAGTTCTTC
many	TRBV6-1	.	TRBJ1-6	CASSEWGDPSYNSPLHF	TGTGCCAGCAGTGAATGGGGGGATCCCTCCTATAATTCACCCCTCCACTTT
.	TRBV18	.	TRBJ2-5	CASSFRGAGRETQYF	TGTGCCAGCTCCTTCCGAGGGGCAGGGCGAGAGACCCAGTACTTC
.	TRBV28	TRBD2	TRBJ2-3	CASYSGRPLSDTQYF	TGTGCCAGCTATAGCGGGAGGCCCCTTTCCGATACGCAGTATTTT
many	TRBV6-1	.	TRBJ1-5	CASSDLGHPSRQPQHF	TGTGCCAGCAGTGATCTGGGACACCCATCCCGTCAGCCCCAGCATTTT
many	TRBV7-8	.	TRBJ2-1	CASSFGRGDEQFF	TGTGCCAGCAGCTTCGGGAGAGGGGATGAGCAGTTCTTC
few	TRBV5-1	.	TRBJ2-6	CASRPRGGGANVLTF	TGCGCCAGCAGACCTCGAGGGGGGGGGGCCAACGTCCTGACTTTC
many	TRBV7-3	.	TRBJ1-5	CASSLKWVGQGGQPQHF	TGTGCCAGCAGCTTAAAATGGGTCGGGCAGGGAGGTCAGCCCCAGCATTTT
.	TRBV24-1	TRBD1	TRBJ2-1	CATSDFHRGLSYNEQFF	TGTGCCACCAGTGATTTTCACAGGGGATTATCCTACAATGAGCAGTTCTTC
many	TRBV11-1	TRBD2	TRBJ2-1	CASSSRLAGALEQFF	TGTGCCAGCAGCTCCAGACTAGCGGGGGCCCTAGAGCAGTTCTTC
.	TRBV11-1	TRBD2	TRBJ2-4	CASSPGRESLAKNIQYF	TGTGCCAGCAGCCCAGGGAGGGAATCCCTAGCCAAAAACATTCAGTACTTC
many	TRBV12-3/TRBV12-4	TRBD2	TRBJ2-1	CASSLSGGAHNEQFF	TGTGCCAGCAGTCTTAGCGGGGGGGCCCACAATGAGCAGTTCTTC
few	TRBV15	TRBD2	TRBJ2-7	CATSTGGGSYEQYF	TGTGCCACCAGCACGGGGGGAGGCAGCTACGAGCAGTACTTC
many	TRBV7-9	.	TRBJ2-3	CASRVGSTFKDSPEADTQYF	TGTGCCAGCAGGGTGGGGAGCACATTCAAGGACAGTCCGGAGGCAGATACGCAGTATTTT
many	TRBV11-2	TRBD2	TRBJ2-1	CASSLARRLAPYNEQFF	TGTGCCAGCAGCTTAGCCCGAAGACTAGCGCCCTACAATGAGCAGTTCTTC
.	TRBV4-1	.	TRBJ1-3	CASSQDSLQTVSSGNTIYF	TGCGCCAGCAGCCAAGATTCCCTACAGACAGTAAGCTCTGGAAACACCATATATTTT
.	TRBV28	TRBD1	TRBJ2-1	CASSYRGSNNEQFF	TGTGCCAGCAGTTACAGGGGGAGCAACAATGAGCAGTTCTTC
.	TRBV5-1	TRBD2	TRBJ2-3	CASSLEGAGVSTDTQYF	TGCGCCAGCAGCTTGGAGGGAGCGGGAGTCAGCACAGATACGCAGTATTTT
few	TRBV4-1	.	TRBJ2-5	CASSPAAPGETQYF	TGCGCCAGCAGCCCAGCTGCGCCCGGGGAGACCCAGTACTTC
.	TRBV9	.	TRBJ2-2	CASSTTGSSSGELFF	TGTGCCAGCAGCACGACAGGTTCGAGCTCCGGGGAGCTGTTTTTT
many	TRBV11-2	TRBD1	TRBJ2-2	CASSPTFRGQRFFNTGELFF	TGTGCCAGCAGCCCGACTTTTAGGGGACAGCGCTTCTTCAACACCGGGGAGCTGTTTTTT
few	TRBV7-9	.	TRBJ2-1	CASSPVKSNEQFF	TGTGCCAGCAGCCCAGTGAAGTCCAATGAGCAGTTCTTC
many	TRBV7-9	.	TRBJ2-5	CASSWGDVQETQYF	TGTGCCAGCAGCTGGGGTGACGTACAAGAGACCCAGTACTTC
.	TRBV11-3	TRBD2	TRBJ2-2	CASSLGTSEDTGELFF	TGTGCCAGCAGCTTGGGGACTAGCGAGGACACCGGGGAGCTGTTTTTT
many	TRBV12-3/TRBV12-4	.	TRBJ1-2	CASSLDGRKFHYGYTF	TGTGCCAGCAGTTTGGATGGCAGAAAGTTTCACTATGGCTACACCTTC
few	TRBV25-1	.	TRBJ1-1	CASSELAELTEAFF	TGTGCCAGCAGTGAATTAGCTGAGCTAACTGAAGCTTTCTTT
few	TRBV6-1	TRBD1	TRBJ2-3	CASSPPDGRGRSDTQYF	TGTGCCAGCAGCCCACCGGATGGCAGGGGGCGGTCAGATACGCAGTATTTT
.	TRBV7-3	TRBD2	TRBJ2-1	CASSLTSGGNNEQFF	TGTGCCAGCAGCTTAACTAGCGGGGGGAACAATGAGCAGTTCTTC
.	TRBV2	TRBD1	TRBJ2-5	CASSPDRGPEETQYF	TGTGCCAGCAGTCCCGACAGGGGGCCAGAAGAGACCCAGTACTTC
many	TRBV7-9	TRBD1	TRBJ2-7	CASSATGPYEQYF	TGTGCCAGCAGCGCGACAGGGCCTTACGAGCAGTACTTC
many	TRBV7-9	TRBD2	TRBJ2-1	CASSPQTSGGGDEQFF	TGTGCCAGCAGCCCTCAGACTAGCGGCGGAGGGGATGAGCAGTTCTTC